Here is one TCR beta chain with its context. The antigen is not known. The data belong to a study of CD8+ T cells in alopecia areata. Following extraction, RNA underwent reverse transcription to cDNA, which served as the sequencing template. TCRdb keeps only in-frame clones here, not all; method: immunoSEQ multiplex PCR. The sample contains around 30,000 clones, about 80% of which appear only once. Separation by sorting yielded CD4+ and CD8+ T cells from PBMCs. Overall study results and limits: Patients displayed less clarity in TCR sharing than mice, a finding possibly related to HLA.

The sample was NKG2D-low CD8+ T cells sorted from blood. This clonotype originated in a human donor with alopecia areata.

The CDR3: CASGAGRGYTF. The CDR3 nucleotides are TGTGCCAGCGGAGCCGGAAGGGGCTACACCTTC. This chain joins TRBV5-6 and TRBJ1-2, with unresolved D. Germline V lookup: CDR1 SGHDT, CDR2 YYEEEE. The CDR3 covers 11 residues. The V gene lost 7 bases and the J gene lost 8 bases, with 12 bases spanning the gap.